Given below is one TCR beta chain in context. Its specificity is not known. This entry comes from a study of PD-1 blockade in classical Hodgkin lymphoma. The V gene's germline CDR1 is SGHKS and CDR2 YYEKEE (reference sequence). Deletions cut 4 bases from V and 6 bases from J, with 10 bases between. CDR3 length: 12 amino acids. The time point was: newly diagnosed, previously untreated cHL patient sample. A comparison was provided by newly diagnosed, untreated classical Hodgkin lymphoma PBMCs. Findings of the study overall: It was reported that newly diagnosed patients had less baseline TCR diversity than healthy donors.

Assay used: immunoSEQ multiplex PCR; TCRdb lists only in-frame clones, some missing. This table has approximately 31,000 clones, approximately 94% appearing once. Sequencing was performed on peripheral blood mononuclear cells (PBMCs). The chain carries TRBV5-5 and TRBJ1-1; D unresolved. This TCR derives from a human donor with classical Hodgkin lymphoma. The CDR3 protein is CASSQQTSEAFF. CDR3 DNA: TGTGCCAGCAGCCAACAGACCTCTGAAGCTTTCTTT.